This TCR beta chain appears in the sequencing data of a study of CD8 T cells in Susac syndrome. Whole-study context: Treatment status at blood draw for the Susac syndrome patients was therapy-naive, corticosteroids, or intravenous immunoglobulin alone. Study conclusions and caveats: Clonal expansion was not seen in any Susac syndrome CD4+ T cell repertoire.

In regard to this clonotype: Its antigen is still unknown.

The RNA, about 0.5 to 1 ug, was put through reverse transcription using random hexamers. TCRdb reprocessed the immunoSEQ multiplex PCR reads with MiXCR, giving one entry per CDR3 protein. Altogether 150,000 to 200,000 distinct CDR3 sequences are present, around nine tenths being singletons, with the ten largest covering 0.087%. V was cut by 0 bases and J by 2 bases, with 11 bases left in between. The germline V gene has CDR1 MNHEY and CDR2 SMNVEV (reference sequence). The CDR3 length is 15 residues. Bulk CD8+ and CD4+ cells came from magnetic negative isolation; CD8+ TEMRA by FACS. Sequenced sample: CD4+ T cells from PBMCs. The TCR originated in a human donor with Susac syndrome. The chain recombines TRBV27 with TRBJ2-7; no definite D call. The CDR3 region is CASSLSSSYPYEQYF. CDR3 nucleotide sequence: TGTGCCAGCAGTTTATCGTCTAGTTATCCCTACGAGCAGTACTTC.